The sequence of this TCR beta chain was determined in a study of patients and donors after allogeneic stem cell transplantation. The CDR3 is 11 amino acids. V gave up 9 bases and J gave up 5 bases, with 10 bases separating them. Germline V gene data show CDR1 as KGHDR and CDR2 as SFDVKD. TCRdb reanalysed the RT-PCR reads using MiXCR and keeps one entry per CDR3 protein. The data show some 880,000 distinct CDR3 sequences, about a sixth seen once. The source is a human donor who was either an allogeneic HSCT recipient or a stem cell or donor lymphocyte infusion donor (not recorded which). It is not recorded whose cells these are; they may come from a transplant donor. The chain employs TRBV24-1 and TRBJ2-7; D is uncertain. The sequenced material came from blood, either unsorted or a sorted T cell fraction (not recorded which). The CDR3 loop reads CATASGDEQYF. CDR3 DNA sequence: TGTGCCACCGCTAGTGGGGACGAGCAGTACTTC.